Presented here are 20 T cell receptor beta chains from one specimen sequenced in a study of blood T cell repertoires in COVID-19. The data were produced by immunoSEQ multiplex PCR, yet TCRdb's version contains in-frame clones alone and is incomplete. The sample has 80,000 or so clones, 86% seen once. The sequenced material came from peripheral blood. The receptors stem from a human donor in a cohort sampled during active COVID-19.

This clone was observed once. V is TRBV12-3 or TRBV12-4 and J is TRBJ2-1; the D is unclear. The CDR3 runs to 13 residues. V was pared by 7 bases and J by 9 bases, with 16 bases between. CDR3 in DNA: TGTGCCAGCACCTCACGGGTCGAGTTTGAGCAGTTCTTC. Protein sequence: CASTSRVEFEQFF.

The chain has TRBV2 and TRBJ1-2; D gene ambiguous. The CDR3 loop spans 12 amino acids. CDR1 is SNHLY and CDR2 is FYNNEI in the germline V gene. The V end was cut by 8 bases, the J end by 5 bases, with 12 bases between. The DNA of the CDR3 is TGTGCCAGCCGTCGGGAGTCTTATGGCTACACCTTC. Translation: CASRRESYGYTF.

The chain recombines TRBV9 with TRBJ2-5, with TRBD1 matching 8 bases. This CDR3 region has 14 residues. The J segment lost 5 bases and the V segment lost 3 bases, leaving 6 bases of the junction unmatched. CDR1 is SGDLS, CDR2 YYNGEE, per germline. The CDR3 spells CASSAQGAGETQYF. DNA for the CDR3: TGTGCCAGCAGCGCTCAGGGGGCAGGGGAGACCCAGTACTTC.

The rearrangement joins TRBV28 to TRBJ1-1; D might be TRBD1 (5 bases). This CDR3 is built from 17 residues. The V end lost 2 bases, the J end lost 1 base, and 17 bases lay between the germline ends. CDR1 and CDR2 (germline): MDHEN, SYDVKM. The CDR3 DNA reads TGTGCCAGCAGTTTACGGCAGGGAAAATCTTCGAACACTGAAGCTTTCTTT. Translating it yields CASSLRQGKSSNTEAFF.

The chain has TRBV5-1 and TRBJ1-5; D remains unclear. The V gene lost 4 bases and the J gene lost 12 bases, with 5 bases spanning the gap. This CDR3 region has 9 residues. Germline CDR1 and CDR2: SGHRS and YFSETQ. The CDR3 loop is CASSGSQHF. In DNA, the CDR3 is TGCGCCAGCAGCGGGAGCCAGCATTTT.

The rearrangement links TRBV28 to TRBJ2-4, with 13 bases aligning to TRBD2. The V segment lost 3 bases and the J segment 2 bases; nucleotides outside the gene matches: 4. Looked up from germline, CDR1 is MDHEN and CDR2 is SYDVKM. There are 17 residues in the CDR3. The chain's CDR3 is CASSFLGTSGTKNIQYF. As DNA, the CDR3 is TGTGCCAGCAGTTTCCTCGGGACTAGCGGGACCAAAAACATTCAGTACTTC.

This chain links TRBV14 with TRBJ2-7, with D possibly TRBD2 on 6 matching bases. Germline assignment: CDR1 SGHDN and CDR2 FVKESK. Deletions cut 3 bases from V and 0 bases from J, with 12 bases between. This CDR3 is 15 amino acids long. The CDR3 DNA sequence: TGTGCCAGCAGCCACCCGGGACTGCACTCCTACGAGCAGTACTTC. This encodes CASSHPGLHSYEQYF.

The V call is TRBV7-3, the J call TRBJ2-1, with D hard to call. V lost 4 bases to trimming and J lost 4 bases, with 8 bases between them. The CDR3 spans 13 residues. From germline, CDR1 is SGHTA and CDR2 FQGTGA. The DNA for the CDR3 is TGTGCCAGCAGCTCCGTACAGTACAATGAGCAGTTCTTC. Translation: CASSSVQYNEQFF.

The J gene is TRBJ1-1, the V gene TRBV10-3; a weak D match, TRBD1 (6 bases). The CDR3 is 15 amino acids. Trimming took 0 bases from V and 6 from J, leaving 14 bases between them. Germline V gene sequence: CDR1 ENHRY, CDR2 SYGVKD. In DNA, the CDR3 is TGTGCCATCAGTGAGTCTTCTTACAGGGCCTCTGAAGCTTTCTTT. Its translation is CAISESSYRASEAFF.

In this sample, this clone turned up a few times. This chain joins TRBV11-2 and TRBJ1-2; D unresolved. The CDR3 totals 14 residues. CDR1 and CDR2 from the germline V gene are SGHAT and FQNNGV. Trimming left V 3 bases short and J 3 bases short, with 11 bases between. The chain's CDR3 is CASSFSEGHYGYTF. In DNA, the CDR3 is TGTGCCAGCAGCTTCTCTGAGGGTCACTATGGCTACACCTTC.

J is TRBJ1-1 and V is TRBV10-3; 9 bases fit TRBD1. V lost 6 bases to trimming and J lost 3 bases; unmatched junction nucleotides: 5. Germline CDR1 ENHRY, CDR2 SYGVKD. CDR3 length: 14 amino acids. CDR3 amino acids: CAIRRTGGDTEAFF. The CDR3 nucleotides read TGTGCCATCAGGAGAACAGGGGGCGACACTGAAGCTTTCTTT.

The chain uses TRBV2 and TRBJ1-4; the D gene is possibly TRBD1 (5 bases). CDR1 and CDR2 from the germline V gene are SNHLY and FYNNEI. The V end was cut by 6 bases, the J end by 8 bases, with 22 bases between. The CDR3 is made up of 16 amino acids. DNA for the CDR3: TGTGCCAGCAGACGCAGGGATTTCGGATTCCAAGAAAAACTGTTTTTT. Residues: CASRRRDFGFQEKLFF.

The chain recombines TRBV10-3 with TRBJ2-3; D may be TRBD2 (5 bases). The CDR3 runs 15 residues. V was clipped by 7 bases and J by 0 bases, with 14 bases between them. Germline V lookup: CDR1 ENHRY, CDR2 SYGVKD. The CDR3 here is CAINGGRTSTDTQYF. The CDR3 DNA reads as TGTGCCATCAACGGCGGGCGGACTAGCACAGATACGCAGTATTTT.

This sequence joins TRBV6-4 and TRBJ1-6, with TRBD1 identical over 10 bases. The CDR3 is 15 amino acids. V was clipped by 4 bases and J by 5 bases; unmatched bases: 2. Germline values: CDR1 MRHNA, CDR2 SNTAGT. The CDR3 here is CASSVGTGDNSPLHF. The DNA of the CDR3 is TGTGCCAGCAGTGTAGGGACAGGGGATAATTCACCCCTCCACTTT.

The chain uses TRBV6-1 and TRBJ1-1; D remains unclear. Trimming left V 3 bases short and J 2 bases short, with 7 bases between. Per the germline V gene, CDR1 is MNHNS and CDR2 is SASEGT. This CDR3 is built from 13 residues. The CDR3 bases are TGTGCCAGCAGTGAGAGCATCAACACTGAAGCTTTCTTT. Encoded protein: CASSESINTEAFF.

The rearrangement links TRBV24-1 to TRBJ1-2; 8 nucleotides line up with TRBD1. V lost 4 bases and J lost 7; bases outside the gene matches: 10. The CDR3 has 15 residues. Germline assignment: CDR1 KGHDR and CDR2 SFDVKD. CDR3 DNA: TGTGCCACCAGTGACGGTGGACAGGGAGGTGCTGGCTACACCTTC. Translating gives CATSDGGQGGAGYTF.

This clone occurred once. The V call is TRBV5-1, the J call TRBJ2-1; D not resolved. The CDR3 extends over 13 amino acids. Germline lookup yields CDR1 SGHRS and CDR2 YFSETQ. The germline V and J ends were trimmed by 4 bases and 6 bases, with 11 bases remaining between them. The CDR3 sequence: CASSPIHSNEQFF. The CDR3 nucleotides read TGCGCCAGCAGCCCCATCCATAGCAATGAGCAGTTCTTC.

V and J are TRBV19 and TRBJ2-5; 11 nucleotides align to TRBD2. The CDR3 has 15 residues. Germline CDR1 is LNHDA and CDR2 is SQIVND (reference sequence). After removal of 9 bases from V and 7 bases from J, the junction contained 13 bases not matched to a gene. The DNA for the CDR3 is TGTGCCAGCAAACTAGCGGGGGCGCTCGGTGGGACCCAGTACTTC. Translating gives CASKLAGALGGTQYF.

V is TRBV7-3 and J is TRBJ2-5; 12 positions agree with TRBD2. V lost 1 base to trimming and J lost 1 base; unmatched junction nucleotides: 4. The CDR3 is made up of 17 amino acids. Germline loops: CDR1 SGHTA, CDR2 FQGTGA. CDR3 in DNA: TGTGCCAGCAGCTTAATACGGACTAGCGGGACCCAAGAGACCCAGTACTTC. It encodes CASSLIRTSGTQETQYF.

V gene TRBV28 combines with J gene TRBJ2-2; 11 nucleotides agree with TRBD1. Germline V gives CDR1 MDHEN, CDR2 SYDVKM. The CDR3 covers 16 residues. V shed 4 bases, J shed 3 bases, and the junction held 4 bases outside the gene matches. CDR3 bases: TGTGCCAGCAGTTCATGGGGACAGGGGGACACCGGGGAGCTGTTTTTT. Amino acid sequence: CASSSWGQGDTGELFF.